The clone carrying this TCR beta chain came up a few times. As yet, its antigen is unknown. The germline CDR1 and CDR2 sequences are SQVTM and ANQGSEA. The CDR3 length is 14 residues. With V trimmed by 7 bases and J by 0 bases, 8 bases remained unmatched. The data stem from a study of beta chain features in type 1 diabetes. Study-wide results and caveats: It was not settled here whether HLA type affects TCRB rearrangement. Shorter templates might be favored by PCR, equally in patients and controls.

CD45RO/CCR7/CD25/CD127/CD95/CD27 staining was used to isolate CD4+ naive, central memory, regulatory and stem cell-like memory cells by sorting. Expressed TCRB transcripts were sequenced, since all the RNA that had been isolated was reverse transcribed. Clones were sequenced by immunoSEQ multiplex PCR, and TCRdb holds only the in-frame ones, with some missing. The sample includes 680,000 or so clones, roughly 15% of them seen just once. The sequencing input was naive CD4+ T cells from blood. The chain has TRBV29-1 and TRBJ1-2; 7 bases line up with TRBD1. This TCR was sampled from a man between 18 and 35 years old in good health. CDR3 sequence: CSGGQRLANYGYTF. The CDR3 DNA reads TGCAGCGGGGGACAGAGATTAGCTAACTATGGCTACACCTTC.